The entry that follows covers one T cell receptor (beta chain) sequence. What it recognizes is unknown. The source of the sample is a study of PD-1 blockade in mismatch repair-deficient tumors. Study-level information: Patients had around 12 mismatch repair-deficient cancer types, all previously treated and progressing.

Germline V CDR1 and CDR2: MDHEN, SYDVKM. The CDR3 consists of 13 residues. V lost 7 bases, J lost 1 base, and 10 bases lay in between. Study-level points and caveats: Tumor-resident clones, often undetectable pretreatment in blood, expanded then contracted after pembrolizumab.

PCR or immunohistochemistry showed mismatch repair deficiency in every enrolled patient. A few pembrolizumab responders had their TCRs sequenced. TCRdb keeps only in-frame clones here, not all; method: immunoSEQ multiplex PCR. Of approximately 16,000 clones in the sample, approximately 80% were seen once. This TCR derives from an adult with mismatch repair-deficient cancer. The chain recombines TRBV28 with TRBJ1-1, with D unclear. The specimen comprised PBMCs, sampled roughly 24 weeks after starting pembrolizumab. Here the CDR3 reads CASNQIKNTEAFF. The CDR3 DNA sequence: TGTGCCAGCAATCAGATTAAGAACACTGAAGCTTTCTTT.